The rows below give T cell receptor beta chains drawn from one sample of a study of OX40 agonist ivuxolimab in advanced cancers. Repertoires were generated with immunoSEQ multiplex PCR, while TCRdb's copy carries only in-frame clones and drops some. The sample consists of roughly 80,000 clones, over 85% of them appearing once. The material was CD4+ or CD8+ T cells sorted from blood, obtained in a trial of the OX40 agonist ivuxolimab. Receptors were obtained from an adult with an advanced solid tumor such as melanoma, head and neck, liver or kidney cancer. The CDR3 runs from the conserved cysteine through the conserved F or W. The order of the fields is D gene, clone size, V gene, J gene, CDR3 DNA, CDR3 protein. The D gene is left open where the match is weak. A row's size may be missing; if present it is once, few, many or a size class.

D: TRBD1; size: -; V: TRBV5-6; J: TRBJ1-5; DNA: TGTGCCAGCAGCTTGGCCACGGGACAGGGGTATCAGCCCCAGCATTTT; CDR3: CASSLATGQGYQPQHF
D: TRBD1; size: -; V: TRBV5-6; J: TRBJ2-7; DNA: TGTGCCAGCAGCACCGACAGGGGCTATCCCTACGAGCAGTACTTC; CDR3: CASSTDRGYPYEQYF
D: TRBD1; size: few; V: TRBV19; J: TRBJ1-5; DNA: TGTGCCAGTAGTACCTCAGGGGGCTATCAGCCCCAGCATTTT; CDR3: CASSTSGGYQPQHF
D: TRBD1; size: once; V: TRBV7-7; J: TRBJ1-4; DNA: TGTGCCAGCAGCAAAACTGACAGGGGGCTTTATATTGAAAAACTGTTTTTT; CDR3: CASSKTDRGLYIEKLFF
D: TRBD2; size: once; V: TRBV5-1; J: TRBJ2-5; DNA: TGCGCCAGCAGCTCTCTCGGACTAGCGCCACAAGAGACCCAGTACTTC; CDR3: CASSSLGLAPQETQYF
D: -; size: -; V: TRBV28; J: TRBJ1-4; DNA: TGTGCCAGCAGGGCAGGGGCAACTAATGAAAAACTGTTTTTT; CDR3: CASRAGATNEKLFF
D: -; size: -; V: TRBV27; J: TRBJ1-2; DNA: TGTGTCAGCAGACAGAAGAACTATGGCTACACCTTC; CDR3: CVSRQKNYGYTF
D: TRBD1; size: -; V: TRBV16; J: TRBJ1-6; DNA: TGTGCCAGCAGCCTCCGGACAGGGGGTAATTCACCCCTCCACTTT; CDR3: CASSLRTGGNSPLHF
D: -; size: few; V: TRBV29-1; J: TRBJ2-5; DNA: TGCAGCCCAGGGTTGGGAGTGGAGACCCAGTACTTC; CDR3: CSPGLGVETQYF
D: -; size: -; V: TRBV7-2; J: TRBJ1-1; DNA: TGTGCCAGCAGCTTAGCTTGGGGTTATGAAGCTTTCTTT; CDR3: CASSLAWGYEAFF
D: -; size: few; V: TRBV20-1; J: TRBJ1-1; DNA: TGCAGTGCTAGAGGTTCAGATGAAGCTTTCTTT; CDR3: CSARGSDEAFF
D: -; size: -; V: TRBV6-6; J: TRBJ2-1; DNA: TGTGCCAGCAGTTACTCGACGGTAACGAGCGACAATGAGCAGTTCTTC; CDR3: CASSYSTVTSDNEQFF
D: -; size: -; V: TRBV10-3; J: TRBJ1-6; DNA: TGTGCCACCAGGCGAGACCCCAATAAGTGGTGGTCACCCCTCCACTTT; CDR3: CATRRDPNKWWSPLHF
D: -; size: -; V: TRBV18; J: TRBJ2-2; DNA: TGTGCCAGCTCACCAAGGGACACCGGGGAGCTGTTTTTT; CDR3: CASSPRDTGELFF
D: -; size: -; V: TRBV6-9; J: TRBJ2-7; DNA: TGTGCCAGCAGTTATAAGGGCAGTGCGAGGCTAACAGAGCCTACCTACGAGCAGTACTTC; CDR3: CASSYKGSARLTEPTYEQYF
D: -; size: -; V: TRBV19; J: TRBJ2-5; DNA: TGTGCCAGTAGTATAGATTCACAAAGAGGGCAAGAGACCCAGTACTTC; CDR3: CASSIDSQRGQETQYF
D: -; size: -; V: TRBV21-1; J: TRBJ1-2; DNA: TGTGCCAGCAGCCGGGGGGGCTACACCTTC; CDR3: CASSRGGYTF
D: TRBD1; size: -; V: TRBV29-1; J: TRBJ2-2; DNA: TGCAGCGTCGACGGGACAGGGGCATCCGGGGAGCTGTTTTTT; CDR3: CSVDGTGASGELFF
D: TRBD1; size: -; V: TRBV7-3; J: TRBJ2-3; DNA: TGTGCCAGCAGCTCACAGGGGGCGGGGACAGATACGCAGTATTTT; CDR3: CASSSQGAGTDTQYF
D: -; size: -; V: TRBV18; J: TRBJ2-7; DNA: TGTGCCAGCTCACCAGAGGGGGGAGAGGCCGAGCAGTACTTC; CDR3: CASSPEGGEAEQYF
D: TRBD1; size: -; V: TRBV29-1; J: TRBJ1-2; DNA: TGCAGCGGAGGGACAGGGGGCGAGGGCTACACCTTC; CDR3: CSGGTGGEGYTF
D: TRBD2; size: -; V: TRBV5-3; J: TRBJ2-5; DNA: TGTGCCAGAAGCTTCACGACTAGCGGGGGGTCTAAGGGAGAGACCCAGTACTTC; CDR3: CARSFTTSGGSKGETQYF
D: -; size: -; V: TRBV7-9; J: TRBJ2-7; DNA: TGTGCCAGCAGCACATATGACGAGCAGTACTTC; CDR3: CASSTYDEQYF
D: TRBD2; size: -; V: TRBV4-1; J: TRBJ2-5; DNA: TGCGCCAGCAGCCCAAGGATAGGGATGGGGGGGGGAGAGACCCAGTACTTC; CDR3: CASSPRIGMGGGETQYF
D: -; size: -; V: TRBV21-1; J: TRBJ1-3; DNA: TGTGCCAGCAGCAACGCTCAGGGGGACAGGGCGTACGGAAACACCATATATTTT; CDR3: CASSNAQGDRAYGNTIYF
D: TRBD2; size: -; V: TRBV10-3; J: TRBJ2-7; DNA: TGTGCCATCAGTGCAGCGGGAGTATCCTACGAGCAGTACTTC; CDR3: CAISAAGVSYEQYF
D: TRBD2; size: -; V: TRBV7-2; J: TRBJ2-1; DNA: TGTGCCAGCAGCCCCTCTAGCGGGGGGTCCTACAATGAGCAGTTCTTC; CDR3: CASSPSSGGSYNEQFF
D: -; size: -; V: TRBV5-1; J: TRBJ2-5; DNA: TGCGCCAGCAGCTTGGCCCCTGGAAGGGGCCAAGAGACCCAGTACTTC; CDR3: CASSLAPGRGQETQYF
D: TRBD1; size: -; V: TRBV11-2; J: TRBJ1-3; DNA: TGTGCCAGCAGCTTAGAAGGCGGACAGGGTACCACCATATATTTT; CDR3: CASSLEGGQGTTIYF
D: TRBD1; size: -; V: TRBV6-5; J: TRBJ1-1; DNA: TGTGCCAGCAGTTACTCTGACAGGGCGAACACTGAAGCTTTCTTT; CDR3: CASSYSDRANTEAFF
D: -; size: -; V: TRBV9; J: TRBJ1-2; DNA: TGTGCCAGCAGCGTAGAGGCCGGAAACTATGGCTACACCTTC; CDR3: CASSVEAGNYGYTF
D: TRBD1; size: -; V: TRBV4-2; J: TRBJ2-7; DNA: TGTGCCAGCAGCCAAGTGGGGGACAGGGGGCGGGTCGAGCAGTACTTC; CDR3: CASSQVGDRGRVEQYF
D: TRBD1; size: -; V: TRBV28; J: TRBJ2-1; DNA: TGTGCCAGCGGCCAAGGAGACAGGGTCGATGAGCAGTTCTTC; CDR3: CASGQGDRVDEQFF
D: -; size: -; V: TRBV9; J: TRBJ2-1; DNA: TGTGCCAGCAGCGCAGACTTCCGGGACTTCAACAATGAGCAGTTCTTC; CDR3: CASSADFRDFNNEQFF
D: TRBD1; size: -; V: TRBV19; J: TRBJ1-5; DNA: TGTGCCAGTAGTTATACAGGGGGAAGCAATCAGCCCCAGCATTTT; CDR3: CASSYTGGSNQPQHF
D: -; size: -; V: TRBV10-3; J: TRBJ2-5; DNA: TGTGCCATCAGTGAGTCTACAGGACAAGAGACCCAGTACTTC; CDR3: CAISESTGQETQYF
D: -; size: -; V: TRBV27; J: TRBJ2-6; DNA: TGTGCCAGCAGTCCCTCCCCCTTAGCTGGGGCCAACGTCCTGACTTTC; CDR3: CASSPSPLAGANVLTF
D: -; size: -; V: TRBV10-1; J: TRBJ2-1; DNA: TGCGCCAGCAGTGAAGAGACAGCCACCTACAATGAGCAGTTCTTC; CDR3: CASSEETATYNEQFF
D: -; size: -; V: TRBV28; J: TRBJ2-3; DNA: TGTGCCAGCAGCCAGATTAGGGGTGGGACAGATACGCAGTATTTT; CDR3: CASSQIRGGTDTQYF
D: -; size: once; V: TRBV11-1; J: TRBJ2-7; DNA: TGTGCCAGCAGCTTAGAGGGGGTTAAGTACTACGAGCAGTACTTC; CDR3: CASSLEGVKYYEQYF
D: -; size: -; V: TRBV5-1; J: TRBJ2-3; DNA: TGCGCCAGCAGCTTCCAAGTCCCGGGCACAGATACGCAGTATTTT; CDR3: CASSFQVPGTDTQYF
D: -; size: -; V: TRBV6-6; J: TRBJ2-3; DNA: TGTGCCAGCAGTTGCCAGGGAACAGATACGCAGTATTTT; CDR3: CASSCQGTDTQYF
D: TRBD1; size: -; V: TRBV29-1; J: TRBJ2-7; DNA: TGCAGCGCCGCGACAGGGGCACTCTACGAGCAGTACTTC; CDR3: CSAATGALYEQYF
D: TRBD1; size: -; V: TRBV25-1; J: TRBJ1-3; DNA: TGTGCCAGCAGTGAAGACAGGGGAGGTGGAAACACCATATATTTT; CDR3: CASSEDRGGGNTIYF
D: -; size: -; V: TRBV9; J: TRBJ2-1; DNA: TGTGCCAGCAGTAAACAGGGCTCCAACAATGAGCAGTTCTTC; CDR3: CASSKQGSNNEQFF
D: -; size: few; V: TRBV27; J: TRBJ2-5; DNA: TGTGCCAGCAGTTTTTTGGGGCAAAACCAAGAGACCCAGTACTTC; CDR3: CASSFLGQNQETQYF
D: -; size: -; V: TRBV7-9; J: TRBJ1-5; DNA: TGTGCCAGCAGCTTATCCCCCCCAGGGGGCAATCAGCCCCAGCATTTT; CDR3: CASSLSPPGGNQPQHF
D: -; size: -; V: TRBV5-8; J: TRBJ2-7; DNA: TGTGCCAGCAGCTTTTCAGGAGGCGAGCAGTACTTC; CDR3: CASSFSGGEQYF
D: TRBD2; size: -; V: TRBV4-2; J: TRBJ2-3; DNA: TGTGCCAGCAGCCTTGGACTAGCGGGGGGCCAGGATACGCAGTATTTT; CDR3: CASSLGLAGGQDTQYF
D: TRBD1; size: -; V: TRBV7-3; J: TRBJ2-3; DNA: TGTGCCAGCAGCCCAAGGGGACAGGGGGTCGGAGATACGCAGTATTTT; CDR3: CASSPRGQGVGDTQYF
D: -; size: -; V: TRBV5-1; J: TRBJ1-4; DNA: TGCGCCAGCAGCTCAGGCACCACAACTAATGAAAAACTGTTTTTT; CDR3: CASSSGTTTNEKLFF
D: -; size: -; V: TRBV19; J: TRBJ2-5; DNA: TGTGCCAGTAGAGGTAGACAGTTGGAGACCCAGTACTTC; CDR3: CASRGRQLETQYF
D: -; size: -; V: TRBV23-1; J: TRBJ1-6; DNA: TGCGCCAGCAGTCTTTGCGGGGGTAATTCACCCCTCCACTTT; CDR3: CASSLCGGNSPLHF
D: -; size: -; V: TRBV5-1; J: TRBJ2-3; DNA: TGCGCCAGCAGCTTTGGACTAACCAGCACAGATACGCAGTATTTT; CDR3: CASSFGLTSTDTQYF